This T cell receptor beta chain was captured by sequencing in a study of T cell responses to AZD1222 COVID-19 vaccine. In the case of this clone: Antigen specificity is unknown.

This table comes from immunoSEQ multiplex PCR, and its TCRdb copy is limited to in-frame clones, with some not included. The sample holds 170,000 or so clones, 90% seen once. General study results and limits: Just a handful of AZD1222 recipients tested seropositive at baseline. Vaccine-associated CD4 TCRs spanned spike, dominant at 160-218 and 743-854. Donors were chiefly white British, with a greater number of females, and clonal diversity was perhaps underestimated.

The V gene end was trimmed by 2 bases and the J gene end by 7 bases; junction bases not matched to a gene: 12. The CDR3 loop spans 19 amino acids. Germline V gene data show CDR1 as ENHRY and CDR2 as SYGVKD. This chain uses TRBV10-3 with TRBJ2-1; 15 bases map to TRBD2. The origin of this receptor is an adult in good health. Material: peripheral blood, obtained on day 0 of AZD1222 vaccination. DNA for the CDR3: TGTGCCATCAGTGAGAACCAAGGACTAGCGGGGGGGTCAAGTAATGAGCAGTTCTTC. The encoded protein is CAISENQGLAGGSSNEQFF.